These T cell receptor beta chains were read from a single sample in a study of cytomegalovirus exposure and HLA in healthy donors. The table came from immunoSEQ multiplex PCR; TCRdb's copy has only in-frame clones and leaves some out. The sample records about 160,000 clones, 60% to 85% being singletons. Sequencing was carried out using PBMCs. These receptors were obtained from a man aged 35 to 55 in good health and CMV-seropositive. CDR3s include the opening cysteine and the closing phenylalanine or tryptophan. D genes are given only for firm matches. The listing skips clone size in some rows; elsewhere it reads once, few, many or a size class.

CDR3nt: TGTGCCAGCAACGAAAGGAAGGGGTCCTACAATGAGCAGTTCTTC; CDR3aa: CASNERKGSYNEQFF; abundance: few; j_gene: TRBJ2-1; v_gene: TRBV2; d_gene: -
CDR3nt: TGTGCCAGCAGTGATGAGCGGTCCAATGAGCAGTTCTTC; CDR3aa: CASSDERSNEQFF; abundance: -; j_gene: TRBJ2-1; v_gene: TRBV2; d_gene: -
CDR3nt: TGCGCCAGCAGCTTGGCGGGGGGAACCTCCTACGAGCAGTACTTC; CDR3aa: CASSLAGGTSYEQYF; abundance: -; j_gene: TRBJ2-7; v_gene: TRBV5-1; d_gene: TRBD2
CDR3nt: TGTGCCAGCAGCTTAAGTGGGCGGGTAAATGAAAAACTGTTTTTT; CDR3aa: CASSLSGRVNEKLFF; abundance: -; j_gene: TRBJ1-4; v_gene: TRBV7-9; d_gene: -
CDR3nt: TGCGCCACCGGGTTCGGCCTGAACACTGAAGCTTTCTTT; CDR3aa: CATGFGLNTEAFF; abundance: -; j_gene: TRBJ1-1; v_gene: TRBV10-2; d_gene: -
CDR3nt: TGTGCCAGTAGTATGGAGCTAGTAGGCAATGAGCAGTTCTTC; CDR3aa: CASSMELVGNEQFF; abundance: -; j_gene: TRBJ2-1; v_gene: TRBV19; d_gene: -
CDR3nt: TGTGCCAGCAGCTTGCGGGGAAGCGGGAGCTCCTACAATGAGCAGTTCTTC; CDR3aa: CASSLRGSGSSYNEQFF; abundance: -; j_gene: TRBJ2-1; v_gene: TRBV5-4; d_gene: TRBD2
CDR3nt: TGTGCCAGTAAACAGCGGGAAAAAGTCGGGGAGCTGTTTTTT; CDR3aa: CASKQREKVGELFF; abundance: -; j_gene: TRBJ2-2; v_gene: TRBV19; d_gene: TRBD2
CDR3nt: TGTGCCAGCAGCTTAACTTGGGGACAGGGAATCTTGAGCTCCTACGAGCAGTACTTC; CDR3aa: CASSLTWGQGILSSYEQYF; abundance: -; j_gene: TRBJ2-7; v_gene: TRBV11-2; d_gene: TRBD1
CDR3nt: TGTGCTAGTGTTGGGACAGGGGTCTCTGGGGCCAACGGCCTGACTTTC; CDR3aa: CASVGTGVSGANGLTF; abundance: -; j_gene: TRBJ2-6; v_gene: TRBV12-5; d_gene: TRBD1
CDR3nt: TGCGCCAGCAGCTTGGAGTGGGACAGCAATGAGCAGTTCTTC; CDR3aa: CASSLEWDSNEQFF; abundance: -; j_gene: TRBJ2-1; v_gene: TRBV5-1; d_gene: TRBD1
CDR3nt: TGTGCCAGCAGCCAGGGACAGGGAGGGATTGGCTACACCTTC; CDR3aa: CASSQGQGGIGYTF; abundance: few; j_gene: TRBJ1-2; v_gene: TRBV14; d_gene: TRBD1
CDR3nt: TGTGCCAGCTCGCAGCAGCGGGTCAGCACAGATACGCAGTATTTT; CDR3aa: CASSQQRVSTDTQYF; abundance: once; j_gene: TRBJ2-3; v_gene: TRBV18; d_gene: -
CDR3nt: TGTGCCAGCTCACCACCGCCGCTCAGCTCTGGGGCCAACGTCCTGACTTTC; CDR3aa: CASSPPPLSSGANVLTF; abundance: -; j_gene: TRBJ2-6; v_gene: TRBV18; d_gene: -
CDR3nt: TGTGCCAGCAGTCTCCGGGACAGGGGGGGTGAAAAACTGTTTTTT; CDR3aa: CASSLRDRGGEKLFF; abundance: few; j_gene: TRBJ1-4; v_gene: TRBV6-1; d_gene: TRBD1
CDR3nt: TGTGCCAGCAGTTACACCAACAGGGGTCAGACCCAGTACTTC; CDR3aa: CASSYTNRGQTQYF; abundance: -; j_gene: TRBJ2-5; v_gene: TRBV6-5; d_gene: TRBD1
CDR3nt: TGTGCCAGCAGTAGAGCGGGCCGCTACAATGAGCAGTTCTTC; CDR3aa: CASSRAGRYNEQFF; abundance: -; j_gene: TRBJ2-1; v_gene: TRBV27; d_gene: -
CDR3nt: TGTGCCAGCAGCTTCGGGTTTTCGAACGAGCAGTACTTC; CDR3aa: CASSFGFSNEQYF; abundance: -; j_gene: TRBJ2-7; v_gene: TRBV11-3; d_gene: -
CDR3nt: TGTGCCAGCAGCCCCCATGCGGGGACCCAGTACTTC; CDR3aa: CASSPHAGTQYF; abundance: few; j_gene: TRBJ2-5; v_gene: TRBV7-2; d_gene: -
CDR3nt: TGTGCCTGGAGCCGCGACAGGGCGAGCACCGGGGCCAACGTCCTGACTTTC; CDR3aa: CAWSRDRASTGANVLTF; abundance: few; j_gene: TRBJ2-6; v_gene: TRBV30; d_gene: TRBD1
CDR3nt: TGTGCCAGCAGCTTAGAAGGAGGTAGTTTATACGAGCAGTACTTC; CDR3aa: CASSLEGGSLYEQYF; abundance: few; j_gene: TRBJ2-7; v_gene: TRBV7-9; d_gene: -
CDR3nt: TGCAGCGTTACAACAGGGGGCAGTGACTATGGCTACACCTTC; CDR3aa: CSVTTGGSDYGYTF; abundance: -; j_gene: TRBJ1-2; v_gene: TRBV29-1; d_gene: TRBD1
CDR3nt: TGTGCCGGGTCAATACAGGACACAGATACGCAGTATTTT; CDR3aa: CAGSIQDTDTQYF; abundance: -; j_gene: TRBJ2-3; v_gene: TRBV2; d_gene: -
CDR3nt: TGTGCCAGCAGCTTATCCTGGGAGGGCCCCACAGATACGCAGTATTTT; CDR3aa: CASSLSWEGPTDTQYF; abundance: -; j_gene: TRBJ2-3; v_gene: TRBV5-4; d_gene: TRBD2
CDR3nt: TGTGCCAGCTCACCCCAAATACAGGGGGCGCCTGAAAAACTGTTTTTT; CDR3aa: CASSPQIQGAPEKLFF; abundance: -; j_gene: TRBJ1-4; v_gene: TRBV18; d_gene: TRBD1
CDR3nt: TGTGCCAGCAGTTTACCTCGGGGGACCGGAAACACCATATATTTT; CDR3aa: CASSLPRGTGNTIYF; abundance: -; j_gene: TRBJ1-3; v_gene: TRBV28; d_gene: -
CDR3nt: TGTGCCAGCAGCGTGAGAGTCGGAGGGTACAATGAGCAGTTCTTC; CDR3aa: CASSVRVGGYNEQFF; abundance: -; j_gene: TRBJ2-1; v_gene: TRBV9; d_gene: -
CDR3nt: TGTGCCAGCAGTTTTTTCGGGGGTTCCTACGAGCAGTACTTC; CDR3aa: CASSFFGGSYEQYF; abundance: -; j_gene: TRBJ2-7; v_gene: TRBV27; d_gene: -
CDR3nt: TGTGCCAGCAGTGACTCGAAGGCGGTGAACACTGAAGCTTTCTTT; CDR3aa: CASSDSKAVNTEAFF; abundance: -; j_gene: TRBJ1-1; v_gene: TRBV6-4; d_gene: -
CDR3nt: TGTGCCAGCAGCTCCTGGGACACCCGAGGGATTGCTGAAGCTTTCTTT; CDR3aa: CASSSWDTRGIAEAFF; abundance: few; j_gene: TRBJ1-1; v_gene: TRBV5-6; d_gene: -
CDR3nt: TGTGCCAGCAGCTTCAGGGGGGAAAACTATGGCTACACCTTC; CDR3aa: CASSFRGENYGYTF; abundance: -; j_gene: TRBJ1-2; v_gene: TRBV5-8; d_gene: TRBD1
CDR3nt: TGCGCCAGCAGCGTTAGCGGGAGCCCCTACGAGCAGTACTTC; CDR3aa: CASSVSGSPYEQYF; abundance: -; j_gene: TRBJ2-7; v_gene: TRBV5-1; d_gene: TRBD2
CDR3nt: TGTGCCAGCAGCTCTGTCAGCGGGAGGGCCAAGGGCAATGAGCAGTTCTTC; CDR3aa: CASSSVSGRAKGNEQFF; abundance: once; j_gene: TRBJ2-1; v_gene: TRBV7-6; d_gene: TRBD2
CDR3nt: TGCGCCAGCAGCCTAAGAGCGGGACAGGGTGCGACGAGCTCCTATAATTCACCCCTCCACTTT; CDR3aa: CASSLRAGQGATSSYNSPLHF; abundance: -; j_gene: TRBJ1-6; v_gene: TRBV4-1; d_gene: TRBD1
CDR3nt: TGTGCCAGCAGCCGGGGACAGGTCGACAATGAGCAGTTCTTC; CDR3aa: CASSRGQVDNEQFF; abundance: -; j_gene: TRBJ2-1; v_gene: TRBV14; d_gene: TRBD1
CDR3nt: TGTGCCAGCAGCACCAGGGACAGGCCTCGTGCGTACTTC; CDR3aa: CASSTRDRPRAYF; abundance: once; j_gene: TRBJ2-7; v_gene: TRBV7-9; d_gene: TRBD1
CDR3nt: TGTGCCAGCAGTTTACTACTAGCGGGTCGTTTAGAGCAGTTCTTC; CDR3aa: CASSLLLAGRLEQFF; abundance: -; j_gene: TRBJ2-1; v_gene: TRBV27; d_gene: TRBD2
CDR3nt: TGTGCCAGCAGTCCCCAAGCCGCGGAGAGCTCCTACAATGAGCAGTTCTTC; CDR3aa: CASSPQAAESSYNEQFF; abundance: -; j_gene: TRBJ2-1; v_gene: TRBV28; d_gene: -